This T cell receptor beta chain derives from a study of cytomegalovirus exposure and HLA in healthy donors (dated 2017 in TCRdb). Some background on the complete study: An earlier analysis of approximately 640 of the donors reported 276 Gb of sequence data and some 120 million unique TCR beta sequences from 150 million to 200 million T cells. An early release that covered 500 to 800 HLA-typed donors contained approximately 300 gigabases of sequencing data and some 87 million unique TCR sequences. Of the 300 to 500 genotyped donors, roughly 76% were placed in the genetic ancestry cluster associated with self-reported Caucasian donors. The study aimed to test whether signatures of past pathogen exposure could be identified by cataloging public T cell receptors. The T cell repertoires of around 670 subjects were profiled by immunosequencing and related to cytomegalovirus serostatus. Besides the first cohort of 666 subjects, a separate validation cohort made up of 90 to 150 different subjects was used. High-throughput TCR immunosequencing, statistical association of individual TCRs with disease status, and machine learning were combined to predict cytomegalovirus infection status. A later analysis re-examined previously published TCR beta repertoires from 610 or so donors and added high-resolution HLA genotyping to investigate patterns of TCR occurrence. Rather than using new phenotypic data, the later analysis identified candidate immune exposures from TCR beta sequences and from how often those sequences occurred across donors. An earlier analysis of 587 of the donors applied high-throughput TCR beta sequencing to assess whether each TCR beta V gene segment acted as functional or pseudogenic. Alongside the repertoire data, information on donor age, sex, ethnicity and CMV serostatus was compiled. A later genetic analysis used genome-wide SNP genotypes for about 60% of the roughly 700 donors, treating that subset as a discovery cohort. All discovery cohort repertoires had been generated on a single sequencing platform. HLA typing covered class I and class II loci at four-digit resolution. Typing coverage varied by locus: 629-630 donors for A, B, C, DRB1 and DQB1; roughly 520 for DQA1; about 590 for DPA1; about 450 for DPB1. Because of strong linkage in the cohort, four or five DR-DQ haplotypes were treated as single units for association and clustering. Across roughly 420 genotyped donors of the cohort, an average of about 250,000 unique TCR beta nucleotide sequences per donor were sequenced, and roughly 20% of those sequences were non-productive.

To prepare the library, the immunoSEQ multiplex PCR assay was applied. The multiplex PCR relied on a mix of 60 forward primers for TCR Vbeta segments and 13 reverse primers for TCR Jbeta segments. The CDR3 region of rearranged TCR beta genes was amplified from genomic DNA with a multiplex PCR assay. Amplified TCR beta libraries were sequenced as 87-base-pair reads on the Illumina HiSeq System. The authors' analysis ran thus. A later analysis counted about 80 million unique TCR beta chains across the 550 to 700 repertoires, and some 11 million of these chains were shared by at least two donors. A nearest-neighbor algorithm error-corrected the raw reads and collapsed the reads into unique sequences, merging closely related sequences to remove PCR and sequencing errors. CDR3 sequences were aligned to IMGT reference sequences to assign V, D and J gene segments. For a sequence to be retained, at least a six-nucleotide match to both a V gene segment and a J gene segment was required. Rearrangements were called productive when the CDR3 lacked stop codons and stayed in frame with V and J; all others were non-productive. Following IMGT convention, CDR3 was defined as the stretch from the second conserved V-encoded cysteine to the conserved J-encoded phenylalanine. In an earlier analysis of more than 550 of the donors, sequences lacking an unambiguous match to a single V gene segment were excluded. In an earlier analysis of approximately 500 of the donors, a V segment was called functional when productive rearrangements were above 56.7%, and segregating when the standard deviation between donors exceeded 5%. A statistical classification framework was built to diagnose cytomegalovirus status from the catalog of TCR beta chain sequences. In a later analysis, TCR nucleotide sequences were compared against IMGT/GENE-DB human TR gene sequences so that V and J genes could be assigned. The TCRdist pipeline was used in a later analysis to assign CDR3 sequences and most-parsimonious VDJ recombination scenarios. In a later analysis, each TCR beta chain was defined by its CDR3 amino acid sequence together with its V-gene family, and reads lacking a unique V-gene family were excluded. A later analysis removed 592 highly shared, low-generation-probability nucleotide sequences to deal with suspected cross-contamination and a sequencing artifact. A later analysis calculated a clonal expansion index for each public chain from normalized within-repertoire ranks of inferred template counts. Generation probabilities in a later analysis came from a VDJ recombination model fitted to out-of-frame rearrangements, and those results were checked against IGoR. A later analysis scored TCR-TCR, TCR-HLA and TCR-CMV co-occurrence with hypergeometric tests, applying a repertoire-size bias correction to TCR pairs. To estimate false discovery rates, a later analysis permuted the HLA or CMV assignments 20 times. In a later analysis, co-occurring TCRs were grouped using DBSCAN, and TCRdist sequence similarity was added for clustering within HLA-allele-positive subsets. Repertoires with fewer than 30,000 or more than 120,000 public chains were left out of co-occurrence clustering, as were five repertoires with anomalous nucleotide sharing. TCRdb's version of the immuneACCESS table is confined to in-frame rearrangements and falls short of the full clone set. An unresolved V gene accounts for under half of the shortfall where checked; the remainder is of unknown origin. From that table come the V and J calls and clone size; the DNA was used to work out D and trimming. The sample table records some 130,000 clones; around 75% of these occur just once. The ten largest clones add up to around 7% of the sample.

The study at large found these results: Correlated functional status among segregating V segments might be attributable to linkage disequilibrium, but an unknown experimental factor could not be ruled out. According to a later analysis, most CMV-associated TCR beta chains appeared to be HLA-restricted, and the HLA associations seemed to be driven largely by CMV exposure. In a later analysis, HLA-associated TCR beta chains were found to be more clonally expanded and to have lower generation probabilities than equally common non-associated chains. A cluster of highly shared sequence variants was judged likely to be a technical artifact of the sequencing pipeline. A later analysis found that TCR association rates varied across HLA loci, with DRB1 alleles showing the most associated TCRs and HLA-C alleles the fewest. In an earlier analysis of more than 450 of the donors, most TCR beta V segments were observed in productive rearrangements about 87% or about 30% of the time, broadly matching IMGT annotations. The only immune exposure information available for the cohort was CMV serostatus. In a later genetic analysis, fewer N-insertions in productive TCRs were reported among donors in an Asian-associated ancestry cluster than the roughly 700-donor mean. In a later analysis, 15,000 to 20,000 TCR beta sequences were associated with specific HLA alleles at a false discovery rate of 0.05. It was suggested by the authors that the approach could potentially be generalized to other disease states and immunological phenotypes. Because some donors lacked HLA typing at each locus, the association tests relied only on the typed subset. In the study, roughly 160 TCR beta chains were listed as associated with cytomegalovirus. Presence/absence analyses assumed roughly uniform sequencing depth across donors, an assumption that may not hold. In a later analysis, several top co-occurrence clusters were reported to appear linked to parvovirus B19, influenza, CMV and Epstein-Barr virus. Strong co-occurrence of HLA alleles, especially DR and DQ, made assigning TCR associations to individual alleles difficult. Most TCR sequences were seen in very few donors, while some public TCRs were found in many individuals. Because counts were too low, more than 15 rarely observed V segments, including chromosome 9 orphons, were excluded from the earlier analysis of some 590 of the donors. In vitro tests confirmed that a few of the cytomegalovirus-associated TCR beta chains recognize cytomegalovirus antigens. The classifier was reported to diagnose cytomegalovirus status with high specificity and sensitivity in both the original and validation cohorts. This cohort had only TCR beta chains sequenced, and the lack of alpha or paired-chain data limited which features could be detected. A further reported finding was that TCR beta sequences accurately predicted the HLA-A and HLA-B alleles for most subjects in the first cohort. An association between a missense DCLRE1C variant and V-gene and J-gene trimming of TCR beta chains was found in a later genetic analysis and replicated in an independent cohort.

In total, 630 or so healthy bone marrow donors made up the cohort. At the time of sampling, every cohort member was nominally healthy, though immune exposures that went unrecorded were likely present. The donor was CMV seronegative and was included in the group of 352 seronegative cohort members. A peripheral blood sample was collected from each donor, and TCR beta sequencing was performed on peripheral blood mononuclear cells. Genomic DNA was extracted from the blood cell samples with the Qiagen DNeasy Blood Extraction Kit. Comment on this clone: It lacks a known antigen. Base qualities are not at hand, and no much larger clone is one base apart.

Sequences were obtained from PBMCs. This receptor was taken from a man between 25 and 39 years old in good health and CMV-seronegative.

The sequenced DNA is TGCGCCAGCAGCCTAGGGACAAAGTTTCGCGGGGAGACCCAGTACTTC. Translated, this gives CASSLGTKFRGETQYF. Recombination linked TRBV5-1 to TRBJ2-5, with TRBD1 as a weak D call on 6 bases. V is clipped by 4 bases and J by 5 bases, and the sequence between their germline boundaries is 21 bases long. From the cysteine up to the phenylalanine, the CDR3 has a length of 16 residues. The sequence is cut down to CDR3 DNA, 48 bases in frame from base 1. According to the germline V gene, CDR1 reads SGHRS and CDR2 reads YFSETQ.